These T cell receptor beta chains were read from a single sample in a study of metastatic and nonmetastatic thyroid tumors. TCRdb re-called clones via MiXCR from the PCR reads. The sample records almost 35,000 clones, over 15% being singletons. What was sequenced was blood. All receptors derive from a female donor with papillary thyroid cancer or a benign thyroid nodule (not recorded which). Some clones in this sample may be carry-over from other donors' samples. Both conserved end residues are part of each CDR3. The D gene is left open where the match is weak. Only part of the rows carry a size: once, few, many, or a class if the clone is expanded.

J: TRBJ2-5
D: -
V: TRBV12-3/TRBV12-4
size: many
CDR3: CASSLAGTQETQYF
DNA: TGTGCCAGCAGTTTGGCAGGAACACAAGAGACCCAGTACTTC

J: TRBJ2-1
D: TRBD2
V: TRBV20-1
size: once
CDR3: CSSRRGPSETSGSWNEQFF
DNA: TGCAGCTCTAGACGTGGCCCCTCCGAGACTAGCGGGAGCTGGAATGAGCAGTTCTTC

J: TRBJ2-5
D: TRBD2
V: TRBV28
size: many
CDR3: CASSSRGGETQYF
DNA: TGTGCCAGCAGTTCTCGGGGAGGGGAGACCCAGTACTTC

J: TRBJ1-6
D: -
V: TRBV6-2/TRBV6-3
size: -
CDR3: CASSYGYNSPLHF
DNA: TGTGCCAGCAGTTACGGGTATAATTCACCCCTCCACTTT

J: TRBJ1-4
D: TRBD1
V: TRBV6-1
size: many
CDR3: CASSGTGQKLFF
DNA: TGTGCCAGCAGTGGGACAGGGCAAAAACTGTTTTTT

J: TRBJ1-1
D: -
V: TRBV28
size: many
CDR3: CASLWGGGRRAEAFF
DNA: TGTGCCAGCCTCTGGGGCGGCGGACGGCGCGCTGAAGCTTTCTTT

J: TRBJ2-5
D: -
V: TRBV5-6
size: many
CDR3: CASRRGQETQYF
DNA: TGTGCCAGCAGACGGGGTCAAGAGACCCAGTACTTC

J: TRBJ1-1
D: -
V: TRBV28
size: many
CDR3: CASSLAVNTEAFF
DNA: TGTGCCAGCAGTTTAGCGGTGAACACTGAAGCTTTCTTT

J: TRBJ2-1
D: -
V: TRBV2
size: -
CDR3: CAGAGGGRTRVYNEQFF
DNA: TGTGCCGGAGCAGGGGGCGGGCGGACTAGAGTCTACAATGAGCAGTTCTTC

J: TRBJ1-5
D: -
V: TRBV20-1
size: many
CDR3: CSARPYGTNYSNQPQHF
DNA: TGCAGTGCTAGACCCTACGGGACAAATTATAGCAATCAGCCCCAGCATTTT

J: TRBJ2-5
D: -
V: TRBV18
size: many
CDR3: CASSPGGETQYF
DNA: TGTGCCAGCTCACCGGGAGGTGAGACCCAGTACTTC

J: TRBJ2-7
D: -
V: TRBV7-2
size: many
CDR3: CASSLSAGRPYEQYF
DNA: TGTGCCAGCAGCTTAAGTGCGGGAAGACCCTACGAGCAGTACTTC